The sequence of this TCR beta chain was determined in a study of blood T cell repertoires in COVID-19. Looking at the study overall: COVID-19 samples collected from the United States, Italy and Spain covered acute and convalescent phases. PBMCs, B-cell-depleted T cells, or T cells provided the cDNA or gDNA that made up the material.

Source study methods: It was from reference gene primer amplification that nucleated cell counts were estimated. Profiling relied on immunoSEQ multiplex PCR, and the TCRdb table lists in-frame clones only, not all of them. The V and J calls and clone size come from that table; D and trimming were worked out from the DNA. This table holds around 200,000 clones, more than 70% found once. Germline V gives CDR1 MGHRA, CDR2 YSYEKL. After removal of 4 bases from V and 0 bases from J, the junction contained 11 bases not matched to a gene. The CDR3 runs 19 residues. Specimen: peripheral blood. The receptor was isolated from a man between 40 and 49 years old with active or convalescent COVID-19. V usage is TRBV4-1 and J usage is TRBJ2-1; 11 bases match TRBD2. CDR3 loop: CASSRYLAGGESSYNEQFF. For the CDR3, the DNA is TGCGCCAGCAGCCGGTATCTAGCGGGGGGCGAAAGCTCCTACAATGAGCAGTTCTTC.